This T cell receptor beta chain was recovered during a study of blood T cell repertoires in COVID-19. At the level of the study: Collection of acute and convalescent COVID-19 samples took place in the United States, Italy and Spain.

Trimming left V 3 bases short and J 6 bases short, with 15 bases between. Per germline, CDR1 SGHNT and CDR2 YYREEE (reference sequence). CDR3 size: 14 residues. Profiling relied on immunoSEQ multiplex PCR, and the TCRdb table lists in-frame clones only, not all of them. The repertoire holds over 95,000 clones, with about 85% as singletons. The sequencing sample was made of peripheral blood. This clonotype was sampled from a woman aged 55-75 years with COVID-19, enrolled during active disease. The chain is built from TRBV5-4 and TRBJ2-5, with D perhaps TRBD1 (5 bases). CDR3 residues: CASSSSGLVKTQYF. CDR3 coding DNA: TGTGCCAGCAGCTCGTCAGGGTTGGTCAAGACCCAGTACTTC.